These 16 T cell receptor beta chains were sequenced from one sample in a study of blood T cell repertoires in COVID-19 (dated by TCRdb to 2018 to 2020). The library was prepared using the immunoSEQ multiplex PCR assay. TCRdb obtained this table from immuneACCESS and retained in-frame rearrangements with V and J assigned. These tables miss some clones; where compared with another copy, unresolved V genes account for less than half of the shortfall, and the remainder is unexplained. This sample has over 150,000 clones in its table, and about 86% of those were observed once. The ten largest clones add up to approximately 32% of the sample. Sequenced: peripheral blood. The receptors derive from an older woman with acute or convalescent COVID-19.

This rearrangement joins TRBV19 to TRBJ1-1; D might be TRBD1 (5 bases). In germline, CDR1 is LNHDA, CDR2 SQIVND (reference sequence). The V gene lost 0 bases and the J gene lost 12 bases, with 14 bases spanning the gap. The CDR3 is 13 residues long. Written as DNA, the CDR3 is TGTGCCAGTAGTATAGATCAGGGTAGGACGACTTTCTTT. Its translation: CASSIDQGRTTFF.

The chain has TRBV2 and TRBJ1-6; 8 nucleotides match TRBD1. The CDR3 covers 15 residues. Germline values: CDR1 SNHLY, CDR2 FYNNEI. V lost 5 bases and J lost 9; bases outside the gene matches: 9. The CDR3 region is CASSPGTGFRSPLHF. The CDR3, as DNA: TGTGCCAGCAGTCCCGGGACAGGCTTTCGTTCACCCCTCCACTTT.

The rearrangement uses TRBV27 and TRBJ1-1; possibly TRBD1 for D (6 bases). There are 16 residues in the CDR3. Germline V CDR1 and CDR2: MNHEY, SMNVEV (reference sequence). Trimming left V 4 bases short and J 5 bases short, with 20 bases between. CDR3 sequence: CASSSQRQVRGTEAFF. As DNA, the CDR3 is TGTGCCAGCAGTTCACAGCGACAGGTGAGGGGGACTGAAGCTTTCTTT.

The chain uses TRBV2 and TRBJ1-5; D is perhaps TRBD1 (5 bases). CDR1 is SNHLY and CDR2 is FYNNEI in the germline V gene. This CDR3 comprises 14 residues. Deletions cut 2 bases from V and 7 bases from J, with 12 bases between. The CDR3 DNA follows: TGTGCCAGCAGTGAAAATCAGGGCGGCCAGCCCCAGCATTTT. It yields the protein CASSENQGGQPQHF.

This CDR3 reads CASSAHGGGRTDTQYF. CDR3 DNA sequence: TGTGCCAGCAGTGCTCACGGGGGGGGGAGAACAGATACGCAGTATTTT. The chain uses TRBV6-2 or TRBV6-3 and TRBJ2-3; TRBD2 aligns across 8 bases. The CDR3 is 16 amino acids. The germline V gene has CDR1 MNHEY and CDR2 SVGEGT. The ends lost 5 bases at V and 3 bases at J; junction bases unmatched: 10.

The V gene is TRBV6-5, the J gene TRBJ1-2; TRBD1 aligns across 11 bases. Germline lookup yields CDR1 MNHEY and CDR2 SVGAGI. The CDR3 runs to 14 residues. The J segment lost 6 bases and the V segment lost 5 bases, leaving 5 bases of the junction unmatched. The CDR3 DNA sequence: TGTGCCAGCAGTCTTCGGACAGGGGGCGATGGCTACACCTTC. Translation gives CASSLRTGGDGYTF.

The chain combines TRBV18 with TRBJ1-6; D not resolved. V was cut by 3 bases and J by 8 bases, with 11 bases left in between. CDR1 is KGHSH and CDR2 is LQKENI in the germline V gene. This CDR3 is built from 14 residues. CDR3 sequence: CASSPSQVYSPLHF. The CDR3 nucleotides read TGTGCCAGCTCACCCTCGCAGGTTTATTCACCCCTCCACTTT.

The CDR3 loop reads CASSPTPTSGGPQNYEQYF. CDR3 sequence (DNA): TGTGCCAGCAGCCCTACTCCGACTAGCGGGGGGCCCCAAAACTACGAGCAGTACTTC. The chain is built from TRBV7-9 and TRBJ2-7, with 13 bases lining up with TRBD2. The germline CDR1 and CDR2 sequences are SEHNR and FQNEAQ (reference sequence). Trimming took 5 bases from V and 3 from J; bases not matched to a gene: 16. CDR3 length: 19 amino acids.

The V gene is TRBV3-1 (or the pseudogene TRBV3-2), the J gene TRBJ2-3; tentatively, D is TRBD1 (6 bases). CDR3 length equals 15 residues. Germline V CDR1 and CDR2: LGHDT, YNNKEL (reference sequence). Trimming took off 4 bases at V and 0 bases at J, with 11 bases between the two ends. The CDR3 protein is CASSRQELSTDTQYF. In nucleotides, the CDR3 is TGTGCCAGCAGCCGACAGGAGCTAAGCACAGATACGCAGTATTTT.

The genes are TRBV6-1 and TRBJ2-7; D is possibly TRBD2 (7 bases). The CDR3 runs 18 residues. Trimming removed 2 bases from V and 1 base from J, with 21 bases in between. Germline V gene sequence: CDR1 MNHNS, CDR2 SASEGT. The CDR3 coding sequence is TGTGCCAGCAGTGAAAATGGCCTCGGGGCGGGGGCGTCCTACGAGCAGTACTTC. Translated: CASSENGLGAGASYEQYF.

This clone was detected only once. The chain uses TRBV9 and TRBJ2-3; perhaps TRBD2 as D (7 bases). V shed 0 bases and J shed 5 bases, with 22 bases lying between them. The germline V gene has CDR1 SGDLS and CDR2 YYNGEE. The CDR3 sequence is 18 residues long. Here the CDR3 reads CASSVATWSGGNQDTQYF. The CDR3 DNA reads as TGTGCCAGCAGCGTAGCTACGTGGTCGGGGGGCAATCAAGATACGCAGTATTTT.

This clone was detected a few times. V and J are TRBV6-5 and TRBJ2-3; the match to TRBD1 covers 7 bases. Per germline, CDR1 MNHEY and CDR2 SVGAGI. The CDR3 has 13 amino acids. J lost 5 bases, V lost 6 bases, and 5 bases had no gene match. CDR3 sequence reads: CASRPTGQDTQYF. Here the CDR3 DNA reads TGTGCCAGCAGACCGACAGGGCAAGATACGCAGTATTTT.

The chain employs TRBV7-2 and TRBJ1-2; 7 bases map to TRBD1. Per the germline V gene, CDR1 is SGHTA and CDR2 is FQGNSA. The CDR3 consists of 15 residues. The junction had 7 bases not matched to a gene; V was cut back by 1 base and J by 5 bases. The CDR3 DNA sequence: TGTGCCAGCAGCTTAGGGACAGGAGGAAGTTATGGCTACACCTTC. Translated, it gives CASSLGTGGSYGYTF.

V and J are TRBV5-4 and TRBJ2-1; no reliable D call. V gave up 10 bases and J gave up 4 bases, with 6 bases separating them. The CDR3 extends over 10 amino acids. Germline values: CDR1 SGHNT, CDR2 YYREEE (reference sequence). The chain's CDR3 is CAAGYNEQFF. CDR3 coding DNA: TGTGCCGCCGGGTACAATGAGCAGTTCTTC.

The rearrangement links TRBV29-1 to TRBJ2-5; D is perhaps TRBD1 (8 bases). The CDR3 is 13 amino acids. Trimming removed 7 bases at V and 5 bases at J, with 17 bases between. Germline loops: CDR1 SQVTM, CDR2 ANQGSEA. CDR3 DNA sequence: TGCAGCGCCCTCGGACAGGGAGGGGAGACCCAGTACTTC. It yields the protein CSALGQGGETQYF. Full variable domain (missing parts from reference TRBV29-1 and TRBJ2-5): SAVISQKPSRDICQRGTSLTIQCQVDSQVTMMFWYRQQPGQSLTLIATANQGSEATYESGFVIDKFPISRPNLTFSTLTVSNMSPEDSSIYLCSALGQGGETQYFGPGTRLLVL.

V and J are TRBV28 and TRBJ1-5; 8 nucleotides match TRBD1. This CDR3 region has 15 residues. Germline CDR1 is MDHEN and CDR2 is SYDVKM. J lost 7 bases, V lost 6 bases, and 11 bases had no gene match. The CDR3 is CASRPPGQGGQPQHF. The CDR3 nucleotides are TGTGCCAGCAGACCCCCCGGACAGGGAGGCCAGCCCCAGCATTTT. Based on the CDR3 plus reference TRBV28 and TRBJ1-5, the full variable domain is DVKVTQSSRYLVKRTGEKVFLECVQDMDHENMFWYRQDPGLGLRLIYFSYDVKMKEKGDIPEGYSVSREKKERFSLILESASTNQTSMYLCASRPPGQGGQPQHFGDGTRLSIL.